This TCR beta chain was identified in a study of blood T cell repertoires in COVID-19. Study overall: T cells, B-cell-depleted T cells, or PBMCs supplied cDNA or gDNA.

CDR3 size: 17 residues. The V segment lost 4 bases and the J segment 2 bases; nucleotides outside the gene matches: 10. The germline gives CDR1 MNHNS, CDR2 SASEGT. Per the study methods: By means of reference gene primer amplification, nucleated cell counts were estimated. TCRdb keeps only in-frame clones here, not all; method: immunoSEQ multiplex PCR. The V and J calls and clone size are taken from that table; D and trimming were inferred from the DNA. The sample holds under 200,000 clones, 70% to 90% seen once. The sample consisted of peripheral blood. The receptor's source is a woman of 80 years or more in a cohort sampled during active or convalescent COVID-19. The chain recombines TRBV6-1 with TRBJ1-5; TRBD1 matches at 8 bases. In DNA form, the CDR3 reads TGTGCCAGCAGTGCCGGGACAGGCCTTACGGGCAATCAGCCCCAGCATTTT. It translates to CASSAGTGLTGNQPQHF.